These 17 T cell receptor beta chains were all obtained from the same sample, sequenced in a study of blood T cell repertoires in COVID-19. Some clones are missing from TCRdb's copy, which holds only in-frame ones; the method was immunoSEQ multiplex PCR. The repertoire has over 200,000 clones, around nine tenths of them found once; the top ten carry more than 5.5%. The sample taken for sequencing was peripheral blood. The receptor set was obtained from a man aged 55 to 70 who had recovered from COVID-19.

The chain combines TRBV19 with TRBJ2-3; D may be TRBD2 (6 bases). The CDR3 runs 14 residues. Germline CDR1 and CDR2: LNHDA and SQIVND (reference sequence). V lost 5 bases to trimming and J lost 4 bases, with 13 bases between them. CDR3 loop: CASSRTSRADTQYF. The CDR3 DNA is TGTGCCAGTAGTCGAACTAGCCGGGCAGATACGCAGTATTTT.

V is TRBV19 and J is TRBJ2-1; 8 bases agree with TRBD1. The CDR3 is made up of 15 amino acids. Germline CDR1 is LNHDA and CDR2 is SQIVND (reference sequence). V gave up 1 base and J gave up 1 base; unmatched junction bases: 0. CDR3 sequence reads: CASSIGTGSYNEQFF. The CDR3 DNA follows: TGTGCCAGTAGTATAGGGACAGGGTCCTACAATGAGCAGTTCTTC.

The rearrangement joins TRBV3-1 (or the pseudogene TRBV3-2) to TRBJ1-2, with D hard to call. V was shortened by 0 bases and J by 8 bases, with 16 bases between the two germline ends. The CDR3 has 15 residues. CDR1 and CDR2 from the germline V gene are LGHDT and YNNKEL (reference sequence). The chain's CDR3 is CASSQDTTQTWGYTF. The DNA of the CDR3 is TGTGCCAGCAGCCAAGATACGACACAAACGTGGGGCTACACCTTC.

This chain links TRBV5-6 with TRBJ2-3; TRBD2 might be the D (6 bases). The CDR3 covers 14 residues. Germline CDR1 SGHDT, CDR2 YYEEEE. Trimming removed 1 base from V and 1 base from J, with 7 bases in between. The CDR3 DNA follows: TGTGCCAGCAGCTTGCCTAGCGGCACAGATACGCAGTATTTT. This codes for CASSLPSGTDTQYF.

The chain recombines TRBV5-5 with TRBJ2-7; D perhaps matches TRBD1 (5 bases). V shed 4 bases and J shed 3 bases, with 11 bases lying between them. Germline V gene data show CDR1 as SGHKS and CDR2 as YYEKEE (reference sequence). There are 13 residues in the CDR3. The CDR3 DNA follows: TGTGCCAGCAGCCGCGGACAACTCTACGAGCAGTACTTC. Protein sequence: CASSRGQLYEQYF. The full variable domain, its missing parts supplied by reference TRBV5-5 and TRBJ2-7, is DAGVTQSPTHLIKTRGQQVTLRCSPISGHKSVSWYQQVLGQGPQFIFQYYEKEERGRGNFPDRFSARQFPNYSSELNVNALLLGDSALYLCASSRGQLYEQYFGPGTRLTVT.

The sample holds one count of this clone. The chain carries TRBV10-3 and TRBJ2-1, with 8 positions matching TRBD2. The CDR3 has 15 residues. The V gene end was trimmed by 2 bases and the J gene end by 3 bases; junction bases not matched to a gene: 3. The germline V gene has CDR1 ENHRY and CDR2 SYGVKD. CDR3 residues: CAISESGSSYNEQFF. In nucleotides, the CDR3 is TGTGCCATCAGTGAGAGCGGGAGTAGCTACAATGAGCAGTTCTTC.

CDR3 protein: CASSQIGLAGRNEQFF. CDR3 DNA sequence: TGTGCCAGCAGCCAAATAGGGCTAGCGGGAAGGAATGAGCAGTTCTTC. The chain couples TRBV3-1 (or the pseudogene TRBV3-2) to TRBJ2-1, with TRBD2 identical over 9 bases. This CDR3 has 16 residues. The germline V gene has CDR1 LGHDT and CDR2 YNNKEL (reference sequence). The V segment lost 2 bases and the J segment 7 bases; nucleotides outside the gene matches: 9.

This rearrangement joins TRBV28 to TRBJ2-7; 7 bases align to TRBD2. From germline, CDR1 is MDHEN and CDR2 SYDVKM. The CDR3 spans 13 residues. V shed 7 bases, J shed 7 bases, and the junction held 10 bases outside the gene matches. In DNA form, the CDR3 reads TGTGCCAGCACCCCCGGGACTACCCGTGAGCAGTACTTC. Amino acids: CASTPGTTREQYF.

The chain couples TRBV11-3 to TRBJ2-3; TRBD2 aligns across 8 bases. The V gene end was trimmed by 5 bases and the J gene end by 4 bases; junction bases not matched to a gene: 11. Germline CDR1 SGHNT, CDR2 YENEEA. The CDR3 is 16 amino acids. For the CDR3, the DNA is TGTGCCAGCAGCCCTCCAGCGGGAGCAGTAGCAGATACGCAGTATTTT. Its protein product is CASSPPAGAVADTQYF.

The chain combines TRBV24-1 with TRBJ2-5, with 7 bases matching TRBD1. The CDR3 consists of 15 residues. CDR1 is KGHDR, CDR2 SFDVKD, per germline. V lost 2 bases and J lost 3; bases outside the gene matches: 5. Written as DNA, the CDR3 is TGTGCCACCAGTGATTCAGGGGGTAAGAAAGAGACCCAGTACTTC. This gives the protein CATSDSGGKKETQYF.

The chain is built from TRBV19 and TRBJ2-3; 8 bases are a match to TRBD2. CDR1 is LNHDA, CDR2 SQIVND, per germline (reference sequence). With 3 bases clipped from V and 3 bases from J, the junction kept 8 bases outside the gene matches. This CDR3 region has 16 residues. The CDR3 here is CASSIKSGGGTDTQYF. The CDR3 nucleotides read TGTGCCAGTAGTATCAAGAGCGGGGGAGGTACAGATACGCAGTATTTT.

The rearrangement links TRBV18 to TRBJ2-7, with 7 bases identical to TRBD2. Germline CDR1 is KGHSH and CDR2 is LQKENI. The CDR3 is 15 residues long. Trimming took 3 bases from V and 6 from J; bases not matched to a gene: 11. DNA for the CDR3: TGTGCCAGCTCACCTCCGGGGGGTATTAGGGGCGAGCAGTACTTC. Translating it yields CASSPPGGIRGEQYF.

The chain links TRBV5-1 to TRBJ2-7, with TRBD1 identical over 7 bases. This CDR3 contains 13 residues. CDR1 and CDR2 (germline): SGHRS, YFSETQ. J lost 2 bases, V lost 4 bases, and 3 bases had no gene match. The CDR3 DNA is TGCGCCAGCAGCGTGGACAGGACCTACGAGCAGTACTTC. Translated, it gives CASSVDRTYEQYF. The full variable domain, completed using reference TRBV5-1 and TRBJ2-7, is KAGVTQTPRYLIKTRGQQVTLSCSPISGHRSVSWYQQTPGQGLQFLFEYFSETQRNKGNFPGRFSGRQFSNSRSEMNVSTLELGDSALYLCASSVDRTYEQYFGPGTRLTVT.

V usage is TRBV18 and J usage is TRBJ2-3, with 9 bases lining up with TRBD2. Germline loops: CDR1 KGHSH, CDR2 LQKENI. The CDR3 runs 16 residues. V was clipped by 6 bases and J by 5 bases; unmatched bases: 12. The CDR3 nucleotides are TGTGCCAGCTCCAAAATAGCGGGGGCCGCGGGAGATACGCAGTATTTT. The encoded protein is CASSKIAGAAGDTQYF.

The rearrangement uses TRBV6-5 and TRBJ2-1; no clear D. This CDR3 has 13 amino acids. V dropped 6 bases and J dropped 10 bases, with 16 bases sitting between them. Germline CDR1 and CDR2: MNHEY and SVGAGI. The CDR3 sequence is CASRSDFVQEQFF. The CDR3 nucleotides are TGTGCCAGCAGATCAGACTTCGTTCAGGAGCAGTTCTTC.

There are a few counts of this clone. The CDR3 here is CASSLVAGGYEQYF. CDR3 in DNA: TGCGCCAGCAGCTTGGTAGCAGGGGGCTACGAGCAGTACTTC. The chain employs TRBV5-1 and TRBJ2-7, with 7 bases aligning to TRBD1. The V and J ends lost 0 bases and 3 bases, in that order; junction bases with no gene match: 3. Germline assignment: CDR1 SGHRS and CDR2 YFSETQ. The CDR3 totals 14 residues.

V and J are TRBV5-1 and TRBJ1-1, with TRBD1 as a possible D gene (5 bases). This CDR3 is 15 amino acids long. The V and J ends lost 2 bases and 3 bases respectively, with 14 bases between them. Germline loops: CDR1 SGHRS, CDR2 YFSETQ. CDR3 coding DNA: TGCGCCAGCAGCTTAGAGTCTAGGGGTGACACTGAAGCTTTCTTT. Protein sequence: CASSLESRGDTEAFF.